The present entry profiles one T cell receptor (beta chain) with its context. The record originates from a study of blood T cell repertoires in COVID-19. Study in general: Specimens from acute and convalescent COVID-19 originated in the United States, Italy and Spain. The cDNA or gDNA used as material had been derived from T cells, B-cell-depleted T cells, or PBMCs.

Germline CDR1 is LGHNT and CDR2 is FRNRAP. V dropped 5 bases and J dropped 2 bases, with 10 bases sitting between them. CDR3 length: 14 amino acids. Under the authors' procedure: For nucleated cells, counts were estimated from reference gene primer amplification. Sequenced by immunoSEQ multiplex PCR; TCRdb stores in-frame clones only, minus some. That table gives V, J and clone size, and the DNA gave D and trimming. The table lists 200,000 to 250,000 clones, less than 90% of them singletons. The TCR comes from a woman aged 45-60 years with acute or convalescent COVID-19. The source material was peripheral blood. The J gene is TRBJ1-3, the V gene TRBV12-5; tentative D call: TRBD1 (6 bases). The DNA for the CDR3 is TGTGCTAGTGGTCCAGGGGACCCTGGAAACACCATATATTTT. Its translation is CASGPGDPGNTIYF.